This TCR beta chain originates from a study of graft-versus-host responses after intestinal transplantation. Background on the study: In this cohort, recipients had multivisceral, liver-intestinal, or isolated intestinal transplants. Each recipient received anti-thymocyte globulin induction, then tacrolimus and steroids for three to four years.

General observations from the study: Early post-transplant HvG declines showed an association with peak circulating GvH clone levels.

Concerning this clone itself: Its antigen is unidentified.

V lost 1 base and J 8 bases, leaving 20 bases between the germline ends. This CDR3 contains 16 residues. The germline V gene encodes CDR1 SGHVS and CDR2 FQNEAQ. Produced via immunoSEQ multiplex PCR; TCRdb's table is partial and in-frame only. The sample lists approximately 100,000 clones, 75% to 90% seen once, with around 0.1% in the top ten. The chain combines TRBV7-8 with TRBJ1-2; no clear D gene. The material was unstimulated CD4+ T cells sorted from spleen or lymph node cells, obtained before intestinal transplant. This receptor was identified in a human donor who received an intestinal transplant. The CDR3 coding sequence is TGTGCCAGCAGCTTAGGGAACGGGAGGTCCGGAGGGGGCTACACCTTC. It yields the protein CASSLGNGRSGGGYTF.